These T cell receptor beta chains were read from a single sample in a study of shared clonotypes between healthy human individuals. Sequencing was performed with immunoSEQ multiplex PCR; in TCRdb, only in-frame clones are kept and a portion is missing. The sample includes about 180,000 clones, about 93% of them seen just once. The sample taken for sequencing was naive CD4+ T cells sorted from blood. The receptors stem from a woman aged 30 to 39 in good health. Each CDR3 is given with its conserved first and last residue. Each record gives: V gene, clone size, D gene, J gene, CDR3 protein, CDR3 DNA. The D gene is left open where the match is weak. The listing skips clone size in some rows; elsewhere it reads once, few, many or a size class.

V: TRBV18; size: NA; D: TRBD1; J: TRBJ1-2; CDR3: CASSPRDRADYGYTF; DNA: TGTGCCAGCTCACCACGAGACAGGGCAGACTATGGCTACACCTTC
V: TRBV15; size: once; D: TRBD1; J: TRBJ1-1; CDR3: CATSRGQGLNTEAFF; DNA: TGTGCCACCAGCAGAGGACAGGGGTTGAACACTGAAGCTTTCTTT
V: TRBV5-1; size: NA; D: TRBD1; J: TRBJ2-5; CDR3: CASSPRDRDQTQYF; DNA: TGCGCCAGCAGCCCCCGGGACAGGGATCAGACCCAGTACTTC
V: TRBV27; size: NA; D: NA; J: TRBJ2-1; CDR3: CASGRVGGSYNEQFF; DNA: TGTGCCAGCGGGCGGGTTGGGGGATCCTACAATGAGCAGTTCTTC
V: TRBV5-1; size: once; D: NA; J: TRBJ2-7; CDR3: CASSFSGNSYEQYF; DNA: TGCGCCAGCAGCTTTTCAGGGAACTCCTACGAGCAGTACTTC
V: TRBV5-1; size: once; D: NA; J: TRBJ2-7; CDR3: CASSSYTRDPYEQYF; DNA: TGCGCCAGCAGCTCCTACACCCGGGACCCATACGAGCAGTACTTC
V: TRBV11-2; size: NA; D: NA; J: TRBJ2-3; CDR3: CASSLDLGISTDTQYF; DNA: TGTGCCAGCAGCTTAGATTTGGGGATCAGCACAGATACGCAGTATTTT
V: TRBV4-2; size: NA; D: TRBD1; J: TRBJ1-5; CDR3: CASSQVLSGTGNQPQHF; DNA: TGTGCCAGCAGCCAAGTACTCTCTGGGACAGGCAATCAGCCCCAGCATTTT
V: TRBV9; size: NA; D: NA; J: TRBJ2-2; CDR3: CASRGRLTGELFF; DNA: TGTGCCAGCAGGGGACGGCTCACCGGGGAGCTGTTTTTT
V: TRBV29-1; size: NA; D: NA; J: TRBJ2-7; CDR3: CSVLLLVDSYEQYF; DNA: TGCAGCGTCCTCCTTCTCGTAGACTCCTACGAGCAGTACTTC
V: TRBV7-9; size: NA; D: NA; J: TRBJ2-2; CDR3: CASSLWSLRNTGELFF; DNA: TGTGCCAGCAGCTTATGGAGTCTCAGGAACACCGGGGAGCTGTTTTTT
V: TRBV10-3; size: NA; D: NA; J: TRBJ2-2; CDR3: CATDSTGLGTGELFF; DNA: TGTGCCACGGACTCGACCGGCTTGGGGACCGGGGAGCTGTTTTTT
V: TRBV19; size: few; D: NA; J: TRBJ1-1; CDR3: CASSIRQPMNTEAFF; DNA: TGTGCCAGTAGTATTCGACAGCCGATGAACACTGAAGCTTTCTTT
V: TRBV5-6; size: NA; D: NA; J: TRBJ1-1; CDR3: CASSSRQTNTEAFF; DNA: TGTGCCAGCAGCTCGCGACAGACAAACACTGAAGCTTTCTTT
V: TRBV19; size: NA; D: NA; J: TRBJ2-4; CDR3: CASTPGIAFDIQYF; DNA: TGTGCCAGTACCCCTGGGATAGCGTTTGACATTCAGTACTTC
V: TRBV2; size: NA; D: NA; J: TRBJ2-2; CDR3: CASSSDTGELFF; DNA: TGTGCCAGCAGTTCCGACACCGGGGAGCTGTTTTTT
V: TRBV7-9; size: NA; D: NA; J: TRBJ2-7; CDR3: CASSFGTVLYEQYF; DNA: TGTGCCAGCAGCTTCGGGACGGTACTCTACGAGCAGTACTTC
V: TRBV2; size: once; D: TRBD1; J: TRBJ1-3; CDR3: CASSPTGGTGNTIYF; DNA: TGTGCCAGCAGTCCGACAGGGGGCACTGGAAACACCATATATTTT
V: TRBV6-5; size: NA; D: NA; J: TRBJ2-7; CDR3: CASSPTGYYEQYF; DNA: TGTGCCAGCAGTCCCACAGGTTATTACGAGCAGTACTTC
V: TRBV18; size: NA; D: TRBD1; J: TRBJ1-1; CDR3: CASSADRAEAFF; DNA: TGTGCCAGCTCAGCCGACAGGGCTGAAGCTTTCTTT
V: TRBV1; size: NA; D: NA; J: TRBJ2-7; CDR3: CTSSQENRNYEQYF; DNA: TGCACCAGCAGCCAAGAGAACCGGAACTACGAGCAGTACTTC
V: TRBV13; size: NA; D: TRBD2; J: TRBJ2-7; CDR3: CASSPRTSGSYEQYF; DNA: TGTGCCAGCAGCCCCCGGACTAGCGGGAGCTACGAGCAGTACTTC
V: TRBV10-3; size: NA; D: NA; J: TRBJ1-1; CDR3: CAISESQVNTEAFF; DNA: TGTGCCATCAGTGAGTCCCAGGTGAACACTGAAGCTTTCTTT
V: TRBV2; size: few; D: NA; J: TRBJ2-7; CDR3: CASRRDSYEQYF; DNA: TGTGCCAGCAGGCGGGACAGCTACGAGCAGTACTTC